This T cell receptor (beta chain) was sequenced for a study of blood T cells in healthy people across ages. Next came a second PCR, run for about 7 to 12 cycles, which used a sample-barcoded 5' primer along with a J-beta primer mix. Each cDNA molecule was tagged by a template-switch adaptor that had 12 random nucleotides. TCRdb re-called the 5' RACE reads through MiXCR, storing one row per CDR3 protein. The sample consists of about 840,000 distinct CDR3 sequences, around 29% of them appearing once. In this sample, this clonotype turned up many times. The sample was also reused in another study, on T cells of mothers and their children. That work contributes: Mother-child pairs who were related displayed a slightly higher overlap than unrelated pairs, a difference that was non-significant.

The receptor was derived from a woman in her 40s in good health. Sequenced sample: blood.

The CDR3 DNA reads TGTGCCAGCAGCTTAATCGGTGGCTTATACAATGAGCAGTTCTTC. Protein sequence: CASSLIGGLYNEQFF. V is TRBV7-3 and J is TRBJ2-1; no definite D call. Germline loops: CDR1 SGHTA, CDR2 FQGTGA. Trimming removed 1 base at V and 4 bases at J, with 11 bases between. This CDR3 comprises 15 residues.